Here is one T cell receptor (beta chain) with its context. Its antigen is unknown. Autopsy tissues included GI tract, liver, skin and lymphoid organs. This specimen comes from a study of tissue T cells after allogeneic stem cell transplantation. Study findings and constraints: Limitations included a small, clinically heterogeneous cohort and limited sampling depth. Which tissue TCRs were alloreactive or antigen-specific was not determined. Some clones might be persisting host cells. Within patients, tissue anatomy strongly shaped TCR repertoire composition.

Produced via immunoSEQ multiplex PCR; TCRdb's table is partial and in-frame only. This sample has a few thousand clones, with roughly 60% found just once. With 1 base removed from V and 11 bases from J, the gap between germline ends came to 11 bases. Germline CDR1 reads SEHNR; CDR2 reads FQNEAQ (reference sequence). This CDR3 has 12 amino acids. Material: tissue from the jejunum, obtained at autopsy. The chain has TRBV7-9 and TRBJ1-2; maybe TRBD1 (6 bases). The source of this sequence is a male donor aged 60 or over with lung cancer. CDR3 DNA: TGTGCCAGCAGCTTAGGGACAGAGAATTACACCTTC. Translating gives CASSLGTENYTF.